This T cell receptor (beta chain) was found in a study of breast tumors, draining lymph nodes, adjacent tissues. Breast cancer patients provided tissue from their axillary draining lymph nodes. TCRdb used MiXCR to reprocess the multiplex PCR reads, holding one entry per CDR3 protein. The table has about 130,000 distinct CDR3 sequences, 15% to 20% seen once. V was trimmed by 6 bases and J by 3 bases, leaving 16 bases between them. The CDR3 is 15 residues long. Germline V gene data show CDR1 as KGHSH and CDR2 as LQKENI. The clonotype originates from a female donor with breast cancer. Some clones in this sample may be carry-over from other donors' samples. Sequencing was performed on axillary lymph node tissue. V is TRBV18 and J is TRBJ2-3, with a tentative D call TRBD1 (6 bases). CDR3 nucleotides: TGTGCCAGCTCGCCTAACAGGGATAGGACAGATACGCAGTATTTT. This translates into CASSPNRDRTDTQYF.